This T cell receptor (beta chain) was identified in a study of T cell responses to AZD1222 COVID-19 vaccine (dated by TCRdb to the early 2020s). Study-level background: Because spike-specific TCR depth and breadth did not differ between the two schedules, AZD1222 recipients who got a second dose at roughly 4 weeks were pooled with those who got a second dose at roughly 12 weeks. Trial participants were enrolled by age into 18-55, 56-69 and 70-plus year subgroups, with 148, 28 and 57 TCR-sequenced participants respectively. TCR sequencing was performed for some 250 trial participants, of whom about 200 were given two doses of AZD1222 and some 25 were given two doses of MenACWY control vaccine.

Points on this clone: No cognate antigen has been identified for it. No qualities accompany the bases; no much larger clone lies one base away.

The CDR3 regions of human TCRbeta chains were analyzed by immunosequencing. In the paper's pipeline: Repertoire TCRs were checked for matches against a reference library of SARS-CoV-2-specific TCRs that had been generated using the MIRA antigen-specificity platform. Breadth meant the fraction of unique TCRs that were SARS-CoV-2-associated, whereas depth meant the fraction of total T cells that were SARS-CoV-2-associated. Each spike-specific TCR was assigned to its reactive spike region and to a CD4 or CD8 class using the MIRA data. Log10-transformed breadth and depth values were compared by one-way ANOVA with Sidak's multiple comparisons tests. TCRdb limited this immuneACCESS table to in-frame rearrangements with V and J called. A share of clones is missing; checked studies link under half to unresolved V genes, and the rest is unexplained. V, J and clone size are those of that table, while D and trimming were read from the DNA. The sample has roughly 150,000 clones on record, about 90% of them singletons. Over 1.5% of the sample goes to the ten largest clones.

The germline V gene (reference sequence) gives CDR1 as MNHNY and CDR2 as SVGAGI. From the cysteine up to the phenylalanine, the CDR3 has a length of 17 residues. Just the 51-base CDR3 DNA is kept, in frame starting at base 1. After removal of 5 bases from V and 5 bases from J, the junction retains 15 bases not matched to a gene. The sample's time point label, in plain terms: baseline before first vaccination. The vaccinee samples were drawn from two UK trials, COV001 and COV002, one of which was a single-blind randomized controlled phase 2/3 trial testing AZD1222 (ChAdOx1 nCoV-19) in healthy adults. For TCRbeta chain sequencing, PBMC samples were collected from trial participants at day 0 and at day 28 after the second dose. What the study reported, not specific to this receptor: The whole spike protein was spanned by vaccine-associated CD4 TCRs, and dominant responses were seen in regions 160-218 and 743-854. In the small 56-69-year group, the increase in depth fell short of significance, most likely because of low power. Participants were mostly white British, with more females than males. The authors suggested clonal diversity may have been underestimated. Reportedly, close to half of the unique spike-specific TCRs recognized epitopes lying outside the regions that are mutated in the B.1.351 and B.1.1.7 variants. Because no day 14 peak-response samples were available, repertoires were characterized only after the peak T cell response. A significant rise in spike-specific TCR breadth and depth was observed after two AZD1222 doses relative to day 0 and relative to MenACWY recipients. Conclusions about previously exposed vaccinees are limited, since just 5 or 6 AZD1222 recipients were seropositive for SARS-CoV-2 at baseline.

Recombination connected TRBV6-6 to TRBJ1-5; the junction holds 7 bases that match TRBD1. The receptor was isolated from an adult in good health. The sample consisted of peripheral blood, taken on day 0 of AZD1222 vaccination. The CDR3 reads as follows: CASSPAPYRGGDQPQHF. The DNA sequence reads TGTGCCAGCAGTCCCGCACCATACAGGGGAGGGGATCAGCCCCAGCATTTT.